This TCR beta chain is from a study of cytomegalovirus exposure and HLA in healthy donors. Study outcomes and limitations: The majority of TCR sequences were rare, yet some public TCRs appeared in many donors. HLA alleles were associated with 16,000 or so TCR beta sequences in a later analysis at 0.05 false discovery rate. The productive fraction for most TCR beta V segments was about 90% or about 30% in an earlier analysis.

A remark on this clone: Antigen unknown.

Germline V lookup: CDR1 MNHEY, CDR2 SMNVEV (reference sequence). CDR3 size: 14 residues. V was pared by 2 bases and J by 6 bases, with 6 bases of the junction left unmatched. The PCR was carried out with 60 Vbeta primers and 13 Jbeta primers. In the study's own analysis: In a later analysis, of 80 million to 90 million unique beta chains, about 12 million appeared in at least two donors. Sequenced by immunoSEQ multiplex PCR; TCRdb stores in-frame clones only, minus some. V, J and clone size were drawn from that table, and D and trimming were deduced from the DNA. The sample consists of about 200,000 clones, 77% of them appearing once.

The genes are TRBV27 and TRBJ1-2; 7 bases agree with TRBD1. The sequence was obtained from a young woman in good health and CMV-seropositive. Specimen: PBMCs. CDR3 sequence reads: CASSLLRGSDGYTF. CDR3 nucleotide sequence: TGTGCCAGCAGTTTACTCAGGGGGAGTGATGGCTACACCTTC.